This T cell receptor beta chain was retrieved from a study of T cells in Graves' hyperthyroidism and ophthalmopathy. Whole-study findings and limits: Ophthalmopathy, as predicted by the model, came a median approximately 5.9 months after the prediction. Most clonotypes expanded in thyroid above 0.001 were likewise present in blood.

In making diagnoses, clinical symptoms, serum thyroxine and TRAb, thyroid ultrasound and orbital computed tomography were all used. Amplification yielded TCR beta CDR3 regions, with RNA transcripts as the source. First-round RT-PCR of the TCR CDR3 relied on the HTBI primer set. Each CDR3 protein gets one entry after TCRdb re-called the multiplex PCR reads with MiXCR. The sample includes 450,000 to 600,000 distinct CDR3 sequences, 15% to 20% seen only once; the top ten take less than 55%. The junction had 4 bases not matched to a gene; V was cut back by 6 bases and J by 1 base. Looked up from germline, CDR1 is SNHLY and CDR2 is FYNNEI. There are 14 residues in the CDR3. There are many counts of this clonotype. The antigen is not known.

The sequence came from a middle-aged man with Graves' ophthalmopathy. Sequences were obtained from blood. This chain joins TRBV2 and TRBJ2-3; TRBD1 aligns across 7 bases. The CDR3 sequence is CASSKGQGTDTQYF. The CDR3 coding sequence is TGTGCCAGCAGCAAAGGACAGGGCACAGATACGCAGTATTTT.